The clone carrying this T cell receptor (beta chain) was recorded many times. Regarding time point: newly diagnosed GD, antithyroid drugs for less than 3 months. Making the TCR library involved RNA that had been extracted from PBMCs. Libraries of TCR beta came from iRepertoire HTBI primers plus Arm-PCR of CDR3 regions. A single record per CDR3 protein comes from TCRdb applying MiXCR to the multiplex PCR reads. There are over 300,000 distinct CDR3 sequences in the sample; around a sixth occur only once, and approximately 22% lies in the top ten. This sample was taken from a study of regulatory T cells in long-lasting Graves disease. V shed 3 bases, J shed 2 bases, and the junction held 11 bases outside the gene matches. Germline assignment: CDR1 ENHRY and CDR2 SYGVKD. This CDR3 is built from 18 residues.

The sample consisted of peripheral blood mononuclear cells (PBMCs), taken at new diagnosis, from a patient treated with antithyroid drugs. V gene TRBV10-3 combines with J gene TRBJ2-1, with TRBD2 matching over 9 bases. The clonotype comes from a female donor with Graves disease. The CDR3 nucleotides are TGTGCCATCAGTGAAGGGGGATTAGCGGGAGTCCCCTACAATGAGCAGTTCTTC. Its protein is CAISEGGLAGVPYNEQFF.